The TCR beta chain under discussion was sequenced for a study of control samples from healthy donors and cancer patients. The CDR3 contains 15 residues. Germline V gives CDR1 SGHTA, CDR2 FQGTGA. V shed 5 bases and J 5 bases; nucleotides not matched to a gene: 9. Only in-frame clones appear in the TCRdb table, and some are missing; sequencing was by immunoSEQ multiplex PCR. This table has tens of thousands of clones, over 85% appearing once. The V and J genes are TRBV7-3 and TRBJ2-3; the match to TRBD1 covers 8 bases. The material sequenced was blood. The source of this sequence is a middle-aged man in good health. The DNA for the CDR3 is TGTGCCAGCAGCCCGCAGGGGGCTCCTGGAGATACGCAGTATTTT. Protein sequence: CASSPQGAPGDTQYF.